This record covers a single T cell receptor beta chain. Clones were sequenced by immunoSEQ multiplex PCR, and TCRdb holds only the in-frame ones, with some missing. The table lists some 250,000 clones, approximately 84% of them singletons. The data derive from a study of blood T cell repertoires in COVID-19. Looked up from germline, CDR1 is SGHDT and CDR2 is YYEEEE. J lost 2 bases, V lost 7 bases, and 13 bases had no gene match. This CDR3 spans 16 amino acids. All enrollees were about 18 to 89 years old and from 25 or so US areas. Clinical history reported by participants formed the basis on which cohorts were assigned.

The sample was PBMCs or T cells enriched from blood (not recorded which). The V call is TRBV5-6, the J call TRBJ2-5; 8 bases are a match to TRBD1. The receptor was isolated from a woman aged 40 to 50 with acute COVID-19. The CDR3 protein is CASLYYRGSVQETQYF. CDR3 nucleotide sequence: TGTGCCAGCCTATACTACAGGGGGAGCGTTCAAGAGACCCAGTACTTC.